A single sample is the source of the 26 T cell receptor beta chains below, sequenced in a study of cytomegalovirus exposure and HLA in healthy donors. 13 Jbeta primers and 60 Vbeta primers were used for the PCR. Libraries were prepared by immunoSEQ multiplex PCR; TCRdb keeps only in-frame clonotypes and omits some of them. Of approximately 90,000 clones listed, about 60% were seen once; the top ten hold 6.3%. The specimen was PBMCs. These receptors all stem from a woman between 25 and 40 years old in good health and CMV-seronegative.

This chain uses TRBV6-5 with TRBJ1-2, with 9 bases lining up with TRBD1. With 6 bases clipped from V and 8 bases from J, the junction kept 13 bases outside the gene matches. The CDR3 is 15 residues long. CDR1 is MNHEY and CDR2 is SVGAGI in the germline V gene. The CDR3 sequence: CASRRALSGQGGYTF. CDR3 nucleotides: TGTGCCAGCAGGAGAGCACTTTCGGGACAGGGAGGCTACACCTTC.

This clone was detected only a few times. The CDR3 sequence: CASSLEGPGAFF. CDR3 DNA sequence: TGTGCCAGCAGCCTTGAGGGCCCGGGAGCTTTCTTT. The chain employs TRBV6-1 and TRBJ1-1; D uncertain. This CDR3 is built from 12 residues. Trimming took off 6 bases at V and 10 bases at J, with 15 bases between the two ends. Per germline, CDR1 MNHNS and CDR2 SASEGT.

The rearrangement joins TRBV6-4 to TRBJ2-3; 10 bases are a match to TRBD1. CDR3 length: 13 amino acids. Trimming removed 6 bases from V and 5 bases from J; junction bases left unmatched: 2. Per germline, CDR1 MRHNA and CDR2 SNTAGT. The CDR3 DNA reads TGTGCCAGCAGGACAGGGGGCGAAGATACGCAGTATTTT. This encodes CASRTGGEDTQYF.

The rearrangement links TRBV28 to TRBJ2-7, with a weak D call TRBD2 (6 bases). V lost 4 bases and J 1 base, leaving 14 bases between the germline ends. This CDR3 is built from 15 residues. Germline CDR1 reads MDHEN; CDR2 reads SYDVKM. CDR3 sequence reads: CASSSTIGTSYEQYF. The CDR3 DNA reads as TGTGCCAGCAGTTCAACAATAGGGACTTCCTACGAGCAGTACTTC.

The chain has TRBV27 and TRBJ1-2; D is possibly TRBD1 (6 bases). This CDR3 is 13 amino acids long. Trimming stripped 4 bases from V and 5 bases from J, with 11 bases between. Germline V CDR1 and CDR2: MNHEY, SMNVEV (reference sequence). This CDR3 reads CASSSGALYGYTF. CDR3 bases: TGTGCCAGCAGTTCAGGGGCCCTTTATGGCTACACCTTC.

The chain carries TRBV5-4 and TRBJ1-1; no reliable D call. CDR1 and CDR2 from the germline V gene are SGHNT and YYREEE (reference sequence). V lost 6 bases and J lost 0, with 12 bases in between. The CDR3 contains 14 residues. Here the CDR3 reads CASKSSSLNTEAFF. CDR3 nucleotide sequence: TGTGCCAGCAAAAGCTCCTCCCTGAACACTGAAGCTTTCTTT.

This clone has more than one count but fewer than ten. The genes are TRBV5-1 and TRBJ1-1; no clear D gene. CDR1 SGHRS and CDR2 YFSETQ come from the germline V gene. Trimming left V 2 bases short and J 7 bases short, with 12 bases between. CDR3 size: 13 residues. The CDR3 region is CASSLFEGLEAFF. The CDR3 DNA is TGCGCCAGCAGCTTATTCGAGGGCCTTGAAGCTTTCTTT. Full variable domain (outside the CDR3, taken from reference TRBV5-1 and TRBJ1-1): KAGVTQTPRYLIKTRGQQVTLSCSPISGHRSVSWYQQTPGQGLQFLFEYFSETQRNKGNFPGRFSGRQFSNSRSEMNVSTLELGDSALYLCASSLFEGLEAFFGQGTRLTVV.

The J gene is TRBJ1-2, the V gene TRBV7-2; D gene ambiguous. Germline V gene sequence: CDR1 SGHTA, CDR2 FQGNSA. The CDR3 is 15 amino acids. V was clipped by 0 bases and J by 0 bases, with 8 bases between them. The CDR3 coding sequence is TGTGCCAGCAGCTTAGCGCCAAACTCTAACTATGGCTACACCTTC. Amino acid sequence: CASSLAPNSNYGYTF.

The chain has TRBV19 and TRBJ2-7, with unresolved D. The length of the CDR3 is 17 residues. Germline CDR1 and CDR2: LNHDA and SQIVND (reference sequence). Trimming stripped 3 bases from V and 3 bases from J, with 21 bases between. The CDR3 loop is CASSMWPHEAEGYEQYF. In DNA, the CDR3 is TGTGCCAGTAGTATGTGGCCCCACGAGGCGGAAGGCTACGAGCAGTACTTC.

The chain uses TRBV27 and TRBJ2-7, with D unclear. V lost 2 bases and J lost 9, with 11 bases in between. Germline V gives CDR1 MNHEY, CDR2 SMNVEV (reference sequence). CDR3 length: 12 amino acids. The CDR3 region is CASSLSPPGQYF. For the CDR3, the DNA is TGTGCCAGCAGTTTAAGTCCCCCGGGGCAGTACTTC.

CDR3 nucleotides: TGTGCCAGCAGCGTAGGGGGGGATAGCAATCAGCCCCAGCATTTT. Translation gives CASSVGGDSNQPQHF. This chain joins TRBV9 and TRBJ1-5, with D tentatively TRBD1 (5 bases). The CDR3 spans 15 residues. Trimming removed 0 bases from V and 0 bases from J, with 7 bases in between. Per germline, CDR1 SGDLS and CDR2 YYNGEE.

This CDR3 is CASSEALGTGLQGGQYF. In DNA form, the CDR3 reads TGTGCCAGCAGTGAAGCTTTAGGGACAGGGCTTCAAGGGGGGCAGTACTTC. The chain joins TRBV6-1 to TRBJ2-7; 9 nucleotides align to TRBD1. Germline V gene lookup returns CDR1 MNHNS and CDR2 SASEGT. V dropped 0 bases and J dropped 9; count of bases not matched to a gene: 15. CDR3 size: 17 residues.

The genes are TRBV5-1 and TRBJ1-1; tentative D call: TRBD1 (5 bases). This CDR3 comprises 16 residues. Per germline, CDR1 SGHRS and CDR2 YFSETQ. V was shortened by 3 bases and J by 3 bases, with 18 bases between the two germline ends. The CDR3 spells CASSYRSQGLDTEAFF. In DNA form, the CDR3 reads TGCGCCAGCAGCTACCGCTCCCAGGGTCTAGACACTGAAGCTTTCTTT.

The rearrangement links TRBV7-9 to TRBJ2-1; 8 bases agree with TRBD2. V lost 4 bases and J lost 3; bases outside the gene matches: 2. The CDR3 runs 14 residues. Germline loops: CDR1 SEHNR, CDR2 FQNEAQ (reference sequence). The CDR3 region has the DNA TGTGCCAGCAGCTCCGGGACTAGCTACAATGAGCAGTTCTTC. Translated: CASSSGTSYNEQFF.

This clone came up a few times. The genes are TRBV27 and TRBJ1-2; possibly TRBD1 for D (6 bases). Germline V gene data show CDR1 as MNHEY and CDR2 as SMNVEV (reference sequence). The ends were cut back, 6 bases at V and 2 bases at J, with 19 bases in the middle. The CDR3 loop spans 16 amino acids. CDR3 coding DNA: TGTGCCAGCAGGGGGACACCGGGACGTAAGAACTATGGCTACACCTTC. Its protein product is CASRGTPGRKNYGYTF.

This clone appeared a few times. The rearrangement uses TRBV7-9 and TRBJ2-7, with unresolved D. The V gene lost 5 bases and the J gene lost 0 bases, with 14 bases spanning the gap. This CDR3 comprises 15 residues. Germline values: CDR1 SEHNR, CDR2 FQNEAQ (reference sequence). The DNA of the CDR3 is TGTGCCAGCAGCCCTTTCGGCGGTTTCTCCTACGAGCAGTACTTC. Amino acid sequence: CASSPFGGFSYEQYF. The full variable domain, completed using reference TRBV7-9 and TRBJ2-7, is DTGVSQNPRHKITKRGQNVTFRCDPISEHNRLYWYRQTLGQGPEFLTYFQNEAQLEKSRLLSDRFSAERPKGSFSTLEIQRTEQGDSAMYLCASSPFGGFSYEQYFGPGTRLTVT.

The rearrangement uses TRBV6-5 and TRBJ2-7, with 7 positions matching TRBD2. Germline lookup yields CDR1 MNHEY and CDR2 SVGAGI. The ends lost 5 bases at V and 5 bases at J; junction bases unmatched: 3. This CDR3 spans 12 amino acids. Here the CDR3 reads CASSNGGNEQYF. The DNA of the CDR3 is TGTGCCAGCAGTAACGGGGGGAACGAGCAGTACTTC.

The chain has TRBV6-5 and TRBJ2-3, with 13 bases identical to TRBD2. Per the germline V gene, CDR1 is MNHEY and CDR2 is SVGAGI. V trimming: 4 bases; J trimming: 3 bases; junction bases outside the gene matches: 4. CDR3 size: 16 residues. The CDR3 nucleotides are TGTGCCAGCAGTTCCCGGACTAGCGGGAGTACAGATACGCAGTATTTT. Residues: CASSSRTSGSTDTQYF.

As DNA, the CDR3 is TGCGCCAGCAGTTCAAGTCCGGGACAGGGTGATGGCTACACCTTC. As protein: CASSSSPGQGDGYTF. The chain carries TRBV5-1 and TRBJ1-2, with TRBD1 identical over 9 bases. The CDR3 has 15 amino acids. Germline trimming cut 5 bases from V and 6 bases from J; bases unmatched to any gene: 11. Per the germline V gene, CDR1 is SGHRS and CDR2 is YFSETQ.

This clone was counted a single time. The CDR3 is CASSQDRAGYYNEQFF. CDR3 nucleotide sequence: TGCGCCAGCAGCCAAGATCGAGCGGGGTACTACAATGAGCAGTTCTTC. The chain employs TRBV4-1 and TRBJ2-1, with TRBD2 matching over 7 bases. Germline CDR1 and CDR2: MGHRA and YSYEKL. CDR3 length equals 16 residues. V shed 0 bases and J 3 bases; nucleotides not matched to a gene: 5.

The gene calls are TRBV7-2 and TRBJ1-3, with D perhaps matching TRBD1 (5 bases). Germline V gives CDR1 SGHTA, CDR2 FQGNSA. Deletions cut 0 bases from V and 8 bases from J, with 11 bases between. The CDR3 totals 14 residues. CDR3 sequence reads: CASSLAGGGDTIYF. In DNA form, the CDR3 reads TGTGCCAGCAGCTTAGCCGGGGGAGGGGACACCATATATTTT.

This clone was counted between two and nine times. The V and J genes are TRBV7-2 and TRBJ1-1; 9 bases match TRBD1. The CDR3 is 14 amino acids. Germline loops: CDR1 SGHTA, CDR2 FQGNSA. V shed 7 bases and J 3 bases; nucleotides not matched to a gene: 6. The CDR3 loop reads CASNHRGLDTEAFF. The CDR3 coding sequence is TGTGCCAGCAACCACAGGGGGCTGGACACTGAAGCTTTCTTT.

The rearrangement joins TRBV5-1 to TRBJ1-1; 11 bases agree with TRBD1. Germline CDR1 is SGHRS and CDR2 is YFSETQ. J lost 4 bases, V lost 0 bases, and 2 bases had no gene match. The CDR3 runs to 15 residues. CDR3 coding DNA: TGCGCCAGCAGCTTGGAGGGACAGGGGGTCACTGAAGCTTTCTTT. Protein: CASSLEGQGVTEAFF.

A single count supports this clone. V is TRBV18 and J is TRBJ1-1, with TRBD1 as a possible D gene (6 bases). V was shortened by 5 bases and J by 7 bases, with 17 bases between the two germline ends. This CDR3 region has 14 residues. CDR1 is KGHSH, CDR2 LQKENI, per germline. The CDR3 loop reads CASSKLTGPIEAFF. CDR3 bases: TGTGCCAGCTCAAAATTGACAGGCCCTATTGAAGCTTTCTTT.

The CDR3 DNA sequence: TGTGCCAGTACGGCACTAGCGGGGGGGCGTTTTATGGGGGTAGGCAATGAGCAGTTCTTC. Translation: CASTALAGGRFMGVGNEQFF. J is TRBJ2-1 and V is TRBV19, with 13 bases that match TRBD2. CDR3 length: 20 amino acids. V lost 7 bases and J lost 6; bases outside the gene matches: 21. From germline, CDR1 is LNHDA and CDR2 SQIVND (reference sequence).

This clone has more than one count but fewer than ten. The chain employs TRBV5-1 and TRBJ1-2, with 7 bases that match TRBD1. The CDR3 runs to 14 residues. Germline assignment: CDR1 SGHRS and CDR2 YFSETQ. Losses at the gene ends were 4 bases for V and 6 bases for J; bases not matched to a gene: 9. The CDR3 sequence: CASSPRQGGNGYTF. Written as DNA, the CDR3 is TGCGCCAGCAGCCCCAGACAGGGAGGAAATGGCTACACCTTC.